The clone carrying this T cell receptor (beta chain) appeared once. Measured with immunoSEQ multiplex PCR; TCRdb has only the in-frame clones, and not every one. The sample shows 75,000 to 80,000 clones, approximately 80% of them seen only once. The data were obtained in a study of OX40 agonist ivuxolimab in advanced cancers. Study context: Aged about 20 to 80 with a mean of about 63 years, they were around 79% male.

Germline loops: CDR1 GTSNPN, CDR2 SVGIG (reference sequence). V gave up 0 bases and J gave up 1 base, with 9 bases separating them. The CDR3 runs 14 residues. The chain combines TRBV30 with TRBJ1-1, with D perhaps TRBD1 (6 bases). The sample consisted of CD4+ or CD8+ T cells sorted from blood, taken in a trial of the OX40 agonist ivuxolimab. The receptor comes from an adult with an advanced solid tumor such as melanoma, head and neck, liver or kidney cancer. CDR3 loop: CAWSVTGANTEAFF. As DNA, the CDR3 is TGTGCCTGGAGTGTTACGGGGGCGAACACTGAAGCTTTCTTT.